This TCR beta chain was recorded in a study of T cell changes during pregnancy in multiple sclerosis. The data were produced by immunoSEQ multiplex PCR, yet TCRdb's version contains in-frame clones alone and is incomplete. The table includes about 55,000 clones, under 95% detected once. The source of this sequence is a female donor with multiple sclerosis, enrolled in a pregnancy study. The specimen comprised CD8+ T cells from peripheral blood mononuclear cells, sampled in the third trimester of pregnancy.

The CDR3 sequence: CASSLGGQPQHF. CDR3 DNA sequence: TGTGCCAGCAGCTTGGGGGGTCAGCCCCAGCATTTT. The chain joins TRBV7-9 to TRBJ1-5, with a tentative D call TRBD1 (5 bases). The V gene's germline CDR1 is SEHNR and CDR2 FQNEAQ (reference sequence). There are 12 residues in the CDR3. Trimming took 3 bases from V and 6 from J, leaving 6 bases between them.